This T cell receptor (beta chain) was obtained from a study of CD8 T cells in Susac syndrome (dated by TCRdb to the late 2010s). About the study as a whole: Among the Susac syndrome patients who were sequenced, clinically active disease was present in six and clinical remission was observed in fewer than ten. At blood withdrawal, Susac syndrome patients were either therapy-naive, taking corticosteroids (in some cases with IVIg as well), or taking IVIg alone. Whether CD8+ T cell activation and differentiation in Susac syndrome was antigen driven was tested using repertoire sequencing. The study at large found these results: The TCR sequencing and HLA analysis was acknowledged to have included a relatively small number of individuals. The CD4+ T cell repertoire of patients with Susac syndrome showed no detectable clonal expansion.

RNA was extracted using the RNeasy kit, and about 0.5 to 1 microgram was reverse transcribed with random hexamers. The immunoSEQ multiplex PCR assay, which covers 54 Vbeta and 13 Jbeta segments, was used to amplify TCR beta CDR3 regions. PCR amplification bias was corrected by using a synthetic template baseline for primer optimization and computational correction. The authors' pipeline ran thus. Reads were assigned to V, D and J genes according to IMGT and analyzed in immunoSEQ Analyzer, with only productive sequences retained. To calculate clonality, Shannon entropy was normalized by log2 of the number of productive unique sequences and then subtracted from one. For each patient and control, public and private clones were evaluated among the 100 most prevalent clones. Clones were defined as Susac-specific if absent from the healthy and MS cohorts, from around 1,000 published viral clones and from other ImmuneACCESS disease sequences. TCRdb trimmed the raw reads at Q25, called clones with MiXCR and kept productive beta chains. Entries are consolidated by CDR3 protein sequence, retaining the most common genes and DNA. Clone size and V and J calls follow TCRdb, not the original study. The sample profile shows 160,000 or so distinct CDR3 sequences; 85% to 95% of them were found once. The ten largest clones capture about 0.17% of the sample.

Peripheral blood CD8+ and CD4+ T cells from healthy donors, Susac syndrome patients and multiple sclerosis patients were profiled by high-throughput TCR beta sequencing. Recently defined diagnostic criteria for definite or probable disease were met by the Susac syndrome patients. Bulk CD8+ and CD4+ T cells were purified by magnetic negative isolation, whereas CD8+ TEMRA cells were enriched by FACS. Blood was collected in EDTA tubes and processed within 24 hours, with PBMCs isolated through density gradient centrifugation. PBMCs intended for TCR sequencing were cryopreserved in liquid nitrogen and thawed later in a water bath at 37 degrees C. The sorted or isolated CD4+, CD8+ and CD8+ TEMRA cells had a purity of 90% or higher. Trimming removed 4 bases from V and 0 bases from J, leaving 10 bases between the germline ends. Spanning cysteine to phenylalanine, the CDR3 consists of 15 amino acids. Here the CDR3 DNA is all that survives: 45 bases in frame from base 1.

As concerns this clonotype: Its antigen has not been determined. It has no much larger one-base neighbor in the sample; base qualities were not kept.

Recombination linked TRBV12-3 or TRBV12-4 to TRBJ1-5; the D segment cannot be called with confidence. Sequenced sample: CD4+ T cells from PBMCs. The sequence was collected from a human donor with Susac syndrome. For the CDR3, the sequence is CASSYPKNSNQPQHF. The bases are TGTGCCAGCAGTTATCCAAAAAATAGCAATCAGCCCCAGCATTTT.